The 30 T cell receptor beta chains given below trace back to one sample, sequenced in a study of T cell responses to AZD1222 COVID-19 vaccine. Sequencing used immunoSEQ multiplex PCR; TCRdb keeps in-frame clones, though not all of them. Found here are approximately 120,000 clones, around 85% of them singletons; the top ten hold almost 4.5%. Sequences were derived from peripheral blood, sampled 28 days after the second AZD1222 dose. Source of these receptors: an adult who received the AZD1222 COVID-19 vaccine.

The chain uses TRBV7-9 and TRBJ1-4; 11 bases are a match to TRBD1. The ends lost 2 bases at V and 7 bases at J; junction bases unmatched: 6. CDR1 SEHNR and CDR2 FQNEAQ come from the germline V gene (reference sequence). The CDR3 loop spans 16 amino acids. CDR3 DNA: TGTGCCAGCAGCTTAATCCCGGGACAGGGGGGTGAAAAACTGTTTTTT. The encoded protein is CASSLIPGQGGEKLFF.

The chain combines TRBV6-5 with TRBJ1-6, with 7 bases identical to TRBD1. The V segment lost 6 bases and the J segment 6 bases; nucleotides outside the gene matches: 8. The length of the CDR3 is 15 residues. The germline gives CDR1 MNHEY, CDR2 SVGAGI. The CDR3 reads CASSLQGLGNSPLHF. The DNA of the CDR3 is TGTGCCAGCAGCTTACAGGGGCTGGGTAATTCACCCCTCCACTTT.

In nucleotides, the CDR3 is TGTGCCAGCAGCTTGGAAGGGGGTTTGGGTCAGCCCCAGCATTTT. Protein: CASSLEGGLGQPQHF. The rearrangement links TRBV21-1 to TRBJ1-5; the D call TRBD1 from the table was never checked on the DNA. TRBV21-1 is a recognized pseudogene. The CDR3 extends over 15 amino acids.

This clone was seen a handful of times. The chain employs TRBV6-5 and TRBJ2-3; D is possibly TRBD1 (5 bases). This CDR3 is built from 15 residues. Germline CDR1 reads MNHEY; CDR2 reads SVGAGI. Trimming left V 6 bases short and J 0 bases short, with 13 bases between. CDR3 nucleotides: TGTGCCAGCAGACGTACAGGTTTTAGCACAGATACGCAGTATTTT. Its protein is CASRRTGFSTDTQYF.

The chain joins TRBV4-1 to TRBJ1-1; no clear D gene. Deletions cut 3 bases from V and 0 bases from J, with 11 bases between. The CDR3 has 15 residues. Per the germline V gene, CDR1 is MGHRA and CDR2 is YSYEKL. This CDR3 is CASSQAGSMNTEAFF. The CDR3, as DNA: TGCGCCAGCAGCCAGGCCGGGAGTATGAACACTGAAGCTTTCTTT.

This chain joins TRBV9 and TRBJ2-1; D not resolved. The CDR3 runs 15 residues. Germline V lookup: CDR1 SGDLS, CDR2 YYNGEE. V was shortened by 0 bases and J by 4 bases, with 11 bases between the two germline ends. As DNA, the CDR3 is TGTGCCAGCAGCGTAGGTGGGCAGTCGTACAATGAGCAGTTCTTC. Amino acid sequence: CASSVGGQSYNEQFF.

This clone is a singleton in its sample. The rearrangement joins TRBV7-8 to TRBJ2-3; D tentatively fits TRBD1 or TRBD2 (7 bases each). CDR3 size: 15 residues. Trimming stripped 5 bases from V and 2 bases from J, with 14 bases between. Germline V lookup: CDR1 SGHVS, CDR2 FQNEAQ. Written as DNA, the CDR3 is TGTGCCAGCAGCCCAGGGGGACTATTCACAGATACGCAGTATTTT. Protein: CASSPGGLFTDTQYF.

The rearrangement joins TRBV5-1 to TRBJ1-1; the D gene is possibly TRBD1 (5 bases). The CDR3 covers 15 residues. V lost 1 base, J lost 3 bases, and 13 bases lay in between. Germline CDR1 is SGHRS and CDR2 is YFSETQ. The DNA for the CDR3 is TGCGCCAGCAGCTTGTACAGGACTTACGACACTGAAGCTTTCTTT. It specifies CASSLYRTYDTEAFF.

The genes are TRBV5-1 and TRBJ2-2, with TRBD2 as a possible D gene (6 bases). Between the trimmed V and J ends, which lost 4 bases and 4 bases, there was a span of 11 bases. Germline assignment: CDR1 SGHRS and CDR2 YFSETQ. CDR3 length equals 14 residues. The CDR3 sequence is CASSPGASTGELFF. The DNA for the CDR3 is TGCGCCAGCAGCCCGGGAGCTTCCACCGGGGAGCTGTTTTTT.

The chain is built from TRBV12-3 or TRBV12-4 and TRBJ2-1; a weak D match, TRBD2 (5 bases). V was clipped by 1 base and J by 4 bases, with 5 bases between them. The CDR3 runs to 13 residues. CDR3 protein: CASSLGTYNEQFF. CDR3 DNA sequence: TGTGCCAGCAGTTTAGGGACTTACAATGAGCAGTTCTTC.

J is TRBJ1-5 and V is TRBV9; 7 nucleotides align to TRBD1. Germline CDR1 reads SGDLS; CDR2 reads YYNGEE. Trimming at V came to 3 bases and at J to 4 bases, leaving 4 bases not matched to a gene. The CDR3 is 14 amino acids. CDR3 residues: CASSEGGVNQPQHF. CDR3 nucleotide sequence: TGTGCCAGCAGCGAAGGGGGCGTTAATCAGCCCCAGCATTTT. Variable domain in full (rest from reference TRBV9 and TRBJ1-5): DSGVTQTPKHLITATGQRVTLRCSPRSGDLSVYWYQQSLDQGLQFLIQYYNGEERAKGNILERFSAQQFPDLHSELNLSSLELGDSALYFCASSEGGVNQPQHFGDGTRLSIL.

This chain joins TRBV14 and TRBJ1-6; no reliable D call. CDR3 length: 12 amino acids. Germline V gene data show CDR1 as SGHDN and CDR2 as FVKESK. The ends were cut back, 6 bases at V and 9 bases at J, with 9 bases in the middle. The CDR3 nucleotides read TGTGCCAGCAGTAACGGAGCTTCACCCCTCCACTTT. Its protein is CASSNGASPLHF.

The J gene is TRBJ1-2, the V gene TRBV24-1, with TRBD1 identical over 8 bases. This CDR3 has 13 residues. The V gene's germline CDR1 is KGHDR and CDR2 SFDVKD. The J segment lost 4 bases and the V segment lost 6 bases, leaving 3 bases of the junction unmatched. The CDR3 DNA is TGTGCCACCAGTCGCGGACAGGGCTATGGCTACACCTTC. Translation: CATSRGQGYGYTF.

This chain uses TRBV7-2 with TRBJ2-5; D gene unclear. The CDR3 is 12 amino acids. The ends were cut back, 3 bases at V and 5 bases at J, with 7 bases in the middle. The germline V gene has CDR1 SGHTA and CDR2 FQGNSA. Here the CDR3 DNA reads TGTGCCAGCAGCTTGTTTTCGGAGACCCAGTACTTC. It is translated as CASSLFSETQYF.

The rearrangement joins TRBV11-2 to TRBJ1-2; no clear D gene. Germline V gene lookup returns CDR1 SGHAT and CDR2 FQNNGV. This CDR3 spans 12 amino acids. Trimming removed 4 bases at V and 8 bases at J, with 11 bases between. The CDR3, as DNA: TGTGCCAGCAGCTGGTCCTATCGGGGCTACACCTTC. Its translation is CASSWSYRGYTF. Full variable domain (missing parts from reference TRBV11-2 and TRBJ1-2): EAGVAQSPRYKIIEKRQSVAFWCNPISGHATLYWYQQILGQGPKLLIQFQNNGVVDDSQLPKDRFSAERLKGVDSTLKIQPAKLEDSAVYLCASSWSYRGYTFGSGTRLTVV.

The chain combines TRBV12-3 or TRBV12-4 with TRBJ1-5; D unclear. V was clipped by 6 bases and J by 4 bases, with 10 bases between them. The CDR3 is made up of 13 amino acids. The chain's CDR3 is CASRASLNQPQHF. In nucleotides, the CDR3 is TGTGCCAGCAGGGCGAGTCTAAATCAGCCCCAGCATTTT.

The chain couples TRBV12-3 or TRBV12-4 to TRBJ2-1; the D gene is possibly TRBD1 (6 bases). This CDR3 is 13 amino acids long. Trimming removed 0 bases from V and 10 bases from J, with 10 bases in between. Here the CDR3 reads CASSLAGGGEQFF. CDR3 in DNA: TGTGCCAGCAGTTTAGCAGGGGGTGGCGAGCAGTTCTTC.

The chain has TRBV3-1 (or the pseudogene TRBV3-2) and TRBJ2-3; D possibly corresponds to TRBD2 (7 bases). This CDR3 has 18 residues. CDR1 and CDR2 from the germline V gene are LGHDT and YNNKEL (reference sequence). Trimming took 0 bases from V and 1 from J, leaving 17 bases between them. The CDR3 sequence is CASSQDRGAGKRTDTQYF. The CDR3 DNA reads as TGTGCCAGCAGCCAAGATCGGGGGGCGGGAAAACGCACAGATACGCAGTATTTT.

The chain recombines TRBV6-5 with TRBJ1-2, with D possibly TRBD1 on 5 matching bases. CDR3 length: 13 residues. Germline CDR1 and CDR2: MNHEY and SVGAGI. Trimming removed 4 bases at V and 2 bases at J, with 8 bases between. CDR3 DNA: TGTGCCAGCAGTTGGACAAGGAACTATGGCTACACCTTC. This sequence encodes CASSWTRNYGYTF.

The chain couples TRBV6-5 to TRBJ2-5, with no clear D. CDR1 and CDR2 (germline): MNHEY, SVGAGI. This CDR3 is 15 amino acids long. V lost 5 bases and J 5 bases, leaving 18 bases between the germline ends. CDR3 DNA sequence: TGTGCCAGCAGTCGCGGTTCCCTTCTCCGGGAGACCCAGTACTTC. Its translation: CASSRGSLLRETQYF.

J is TRBJ2-7 and V is TRBV3-1 (or the pseudogene TRBV3-2), with 9 bases matching TRBD1. This CDR3 is built from 16 residues. Losses at the gene ends were 4 bases for V and 0 bases for J; bases not matched to a gene: 7. Per the germline V gene, CDR1 is LGHDT and CDR2 is YNNKEL (reference sequence). This CDR3 reads CASSPRWTGASYEQYF. CDR3 DNA sequence: TGTGCCAGCAGCCCAAGGTGGACAGGGGCCTCCTACGAGCAGTACTTC.

In DNA form, the CDR3 reads TGTGCCTGGACCATGGGGCCAAATGAAAAACTGTTTTTT. Its protein product is CAWTMGPNEKLFF. The genes are TRBV30 and TRBJ1-4; D might be TRBD1 (5 bases). Germline values: CDR1 GTSNPN, CDR2 SVGIG (reference sequence). V lost 4 bases, J lost 5 bases, and 11 bases lay in between. The CDR3 totals 13 residues.

The chain is built from TRBV28 and TRBJ1-3; no firm D call. V lost 2 bases and J 0 bases, leaving 14 bases between the germline ends. Germline CDR1 and CDR2: MDHEN and SYDVKM. The CDR3 is 17 residues long. Written as DNA, the CDR3 is TGTGCCAGCAGTTTACTCCCCGGACGTGACTCTGGAAACACCATATATTTT. It encodes CASSLLPGRDSGNTIYF.

The rearrangement links TRBV5-6 to TRBJ2-7; D is perhaps TRBD2 (7 bases). The CDR3 has 15 amino acids. Trimming left V 5 bases short and J 5 bases short, with 20 bases between. Germline V CDR1 and CDR2: SGHDT, YYEEEE. As DNA, the CDR3 is TGTGCCAGCAGTGGGGGGGCGCTGTATGGGAACGAGCAGTACTTC. Its translation: CASSGGALYGNEQYF.

This sequence joins TRBV3-1 (or the pseudogene TRBV3-2) and TRBJ1-4, with TRBD1 as a possible D gene (5 bases). Trimming took 2 bases from V and 5 from J, leaving 12 bases between them. Germline CDR1 and CDR2: LGHDT and YNNKEL (reference sequence). The CDR3 has 15 residues. CDR3 nucleotide sequence: TGTGCCAGCAGCCAAAGGTGGGGGGTGAATGAAAAACTGTTTTTT. Its translation is CASSQRWGVNEKLFF.

This clone has a single count. The chain is built from TRBV18 and TRBJ1-3; D possibly corresponds to TRBD1 (5 bases). Trimming cost V 5 bases and J 4 bases, with 12 bases left between them. CDR1 is KGHSH, CDR2 LQKENI, per germline. The CDR3 length is 14 residues. CDR3 DNA: TGTGCCAGCTCAGGCCGGGACGGAGGAAACACCATATATTTT. The encoded protein is CASSGRDGGNTIYF.

The chain is built from TRBV21-1 and TRBJ2-2; no DNA check was done on the table's D call, TRBD1. TRBV21-1 corresponds to a pseudogene. This CDR3 is built from 17 residues. CDR3 region: CASSKIELRRGTGELFF. CDR3 DNA sequence: TGTGCCAGCAGCAAGATAGAGCTCAGAAGGGGCACCGGGGAGCTGTTTTTT.

The J gene is TRBJ2-7, the V gene TRBV30, with TRBD1 as a possible D gene (6 bases). V lost 2 bases and J 3 bases, leaving 14 bases between the germline ends. The CDR3 sequence is 14 residues long. Looked up from germline, CDR1 is GTSNPN and CDR2 is SVGIG (reference sequence). The CDR3, as DNA: TGTGCCTGGAGTACAGGGAGTGGAGGCTACGAGCAGTACTTC. It is translated as CAWSTGSGGYEQYF.

The chain employs TRBV5-5 and TRBJ2-3, with D possibly being TRBD1 (7 bases). Trimming stripped 4 bases from V and 7 bases from J, with 13 bases between. Germline CDR1 SGHKS, CDR2 YYEKEE (reference sequence). The CDR3 loop spans 13 amino acids. The DNA for the CDR3 is TGTGCCAGCAGCGGAGCAGGGGGGAATACGCAGTATTTT. It encodes CASSGAGGNTQYF. The whole variable domain, remainder taken from reference TRBV5-5 and TRBJ2-3, is DAGVTQSPTHLIKTRGQQVTLRCSPISGHKSVSWYQQVLGQGPQFIFQYYEKEERGRGNFPDRFSARQFPNYSSELNVNALLLGDSALYLCASSGAGGNTQYFGPGTRLTVL.

The genes are TRBV4-1 and TRBJ1-2; D is perhaps TRBD1 (5 bases). The CDR3 contains 15 residues. The germline CDR1 and CDR2 sequences are MGHRA and YSYEKL. V was clipped by 1 base and J by 7 bases, with 16 bases between them. The CDR3 coding sequence is TGCGCCAGCAGCCAAGGGGGGAAGGAGCCGGGTGGCTACACCTTC. Residues: CASSQGGKEPGGYTF.